Listed below are T cell receptor beta chains from one sample, sequenced in a study of PD-L1 blockade in urothelial cancer. The assay was immunoSEQ multiplex PCR, and TCRdb's table has in-frame clones only and misses some. The table lists more than 45,000 clones, 88% of them singletons. Sequenced here: PBMCs, sampled around atezolizumab (anti-PD-L1) treatment. These TCRs come from a man aged 80 or over with urothelial cancer. Each CDR3 is given with its conserved first and last residue. Each record gives: clone size, J gene, V gene, D gene, CDR3 protein, CDR3 DNA. A D gene is named only where the DNA matches it firmly. Expanded clones are given a class, and other clones once, few, many or no size at all.

clone size: NA; J gene: TRBJ2-7; V gene: TRBV7-9; D gene: NA; CDR3 protein: CASSPPQGSYEQYF; CDR3 DNA: TGTGCCAGCAGCCCCCCACAGGGCTCCTACGAGCAGTACTTC
clone size: NA; J gene: TRBJ2-3; V gene: TRBV10-3; D gene: TRBD1; CDR3 protein: CAISPRGISTDTQYF; CDR3 DNA: TGTGCCATCAGCCCCAGGGGGATTTCCACAGATACGCAGTATTTT
clone size: NA; J gene: TRBJ2-1; V gene: TRBV11-2; D gene: NA; CDR3 protein: CASSLVLRPGARNEQFF; CDR3 DNA: TGTGCCAGCAGCTTAGTTTTACGGCCAGGGGCTAGGAATGAGCAGTTCTTC
clone size: few; J gene: TRBJ1-2; V gene: TRBV30; D gene: NA; CDR3 protein: CAWSLQGITGYTF; CDR3 DNA: TGTGCCTGGAGTTTGCAGGGAATCACTGGCTACACCTTC
clone size: NA; J gene: TRBJ2-7; V gene: TRBV7-2; D gene: TRBD2; CDR3 protein: CASSFGTSGNDEQYF; CDR3 DNA: TGTGCCAGCAGCTTCGGGACTAGCGGGAACGACGAGCAGTACTTC
clone size: NA; J gene: TRBJ2-1; V gene: TRBV28; D gene: NA; CDR3 protein: CASSSPTNREGGSKQFF; CDR3 DNA: TGTGCCAGCAGTTCCCCGACTAACCGTGAGGGGGGGTCTAAGCAGTTCTTC
clone size: NA; J gene: TRBJ2-1; V gene: TRBV15; D gene: TRBD2; CDR3 protein: CATSISGRAIDEQFF; CDR3 DNA: TGTGCCACCAGCATTAGCGGGAGGGCAATCGATGAGCAGTTCTTC
clone size: NA; J gene: TRBJ2-5; V gene: TRBV7-9; D gene: NA; CDR3 protein: CASSSGAGGHETQYF; CDR3 DNA: TGTGCCAGCAGCTCGGGGGCAGGGGGTCATGAGACCCAGTACTTC
clone size: NA; J gene: TRBJ2-7; V gene: TRBV5-6; D gene: TRBD2; CDR3 protein: CASSAGLARTYEQYF; CDR3 DNA: TGTGCCAGCAGCGCCGGACTAGCGCGAACCTACGAGCAGTACTTC
clone size: few; J gene: TRBJ2-7; V gene: TRBV7-9; D gene: TRBD2; CDR3 protein: CASSLSLAGAREQYF; CDR3 DNA: TGTGCCAGCAGCTTATCGCTAGCGGGAGCTCGGGAGCAGTACTTC
clone size: NA; J gene: TRBJ1-1; V gene: TRBV7-2; D gene: NA; CDR3 protein: CASSWRGGTNTEAFF; CDR3 DNA: TGTGCCAGCAGCTGGAGAGGGGGAACGAACACTGAAGCTTTCTTT
clone size: NA; J gene: TRBJ2-1; V gene: TRBV15; D gene: TRBD1; CDR3 protein: CATSRVRQGAYYNEQFF; CDR3 DNA: TGTGCCACCAGCAGAGTCCGACAGGGGGCTTACTACAATGAGCAGTTCTTC
clone size: NA; J gene: TRBJ2-2; V gene: TRBV5-1; D gene: NA; CDR3 protein: CASSSVFRELFF; CDR3 DNA: TGCGCCAGCAGCTCCGTATTCCGGGAGCTGTTTTTT
clone size: NA; J gene: TRBJ1-1; V gene: TRBV7-9; D gene: NA; CDR3 protein: CASSGRGADPNTEAFF; CDR3 DNA: TGTGCCAGCAGCGGCCGGGGGGCCGACCCGAACACTGAAGCTTTCTTT
clone size: NA; J gene: TRBJ2-7; V gene: TRBV10-3; D gene: NA; CDR3 protein: CAISSDRYEQYF; CDR3 DNA: TGTGCCATCAGTTCCGATCGGTACGAGCAGTACTTC
clone size: NA; J gene: TRBJ2-5; V gene: TRBV29-1; D gene: TRBD2; CDR3 protein: CSVGDGRRYQETQYF; CDR3 DNA: TGCAGCGTCGGGGACGGGAGGCGCTACCAAGAGACCCAGTACTTC
clone size: once; J gene: TRBJ2-7; V gene: TRBV5-4; D gene: NA; CDR3 protein: CASSMGQRSYEQYF; CDR3 DNA: TGTGCCAGCTCAATGGGCCAGAGATCCTACGAGCAGTACTTC
clone size: NA; J gene: TRBJ1-2; V gene: TRBV11-2; D gene: TRBD1; CDR3 protein: CASSSTGGNYGYTF; CDR3 DNA: TGTGCCAGCAGCTCCACAGGGGGTAACTATGGCTACACCTTC
clone size: few; J gene: TRBJ1-5; V gene: TRBV2; D gene: NA; CDR3 protein: CASSLRDMGKGPQHF; CDR3 DNA: TGTGCCAGCAGCCTCCGGGACATGGGAAAAGGGCCCCAGCATTTT
clone size: NA; J gene: TRBJ1-5; V gene: TRBV5-1; D gene: NA; CDR3 protein: CASSLVGGSNQPQHF; CDR3 DNA: TGCGCCAGCAGCTTGGTCGGCGGATCCAATCAGCCCCAGCATTTT
clone size: NA; J gene: TRBJ1-1; V gene: TRBV11-2; D gene: TRBD1; CDR3 protein: CASSFPDRALVAFF; CDR3 DNA: TGTGCCAGCAGCTTTCCTGACAGGGCCTTAGTAGCTTTCTTT
clone size: NA; J gene: TRBJ2-2; V gene: TRBV10-3; D gene: NA; CDR3 protein: CAIMVQPNTGELFF; CDR3 DNA: TGTGCCATCATGGTACAGCCGAACACCGGGGAGCTGTTTTTT
clone size: NA; J gene: TRBJ1-5; V gene: TRBV6-5; D gene: NA; CDR3 protein: CASSWTESNSNQPQHF; CDR3 DNA: TGTGCCAGCAGTTGGACAGAGAGTAATAGCAATCAGCCCCAGCATTTT
clone size: NA; J gene: TRBJ2-1; V gene: TRBV7-2; D gene: NA; CDR3 protein: CASSFQGGIIFNEQFF; CDR3 DNA: TGTGCCAGCAGCTTCCAAGGGGGAATAATTTTCAATGAGCAGTTCTTC
clone size: NA; J gene: TRBJ2-5; V gene: TRBV25-1; D gene: TRBD1; CDR3 protein: CAISGQGAKGETQYF; CDR3 DNA: TGTGCCATCTCCGGACAGGGGGCGAAAGGGGAGACCCAGTACTTC
clone size: NA; J gene: TRBJ2-2; V gene: TRBV5-4; D gene: TRBD2; CDR3 protein: CASSLSGRVDTGELFF; CDR3 DNA: TGTGCCAGCAGCTTGAGCGGGAGGGTCGACACCGGGGAGCTGTTTTTT